Below, 9 T cell receptor beta chains from the same sample are listed, as sequenced in a study of regulatory T cells in long-lasting Graves disease. For TCR beta, libraries came from iRepertoire HTBI primers and Arm-PCR of CDR3 regions. MiXCR, run by TCRdb on the multiplex PCR reads, gives a single entry per CDR3 protein. The table records under 500,000 distinct CDR3 sequences, under 25% of them present only once. The sample's time point: persistent/refractory GD, antithyroid drugs over 5 years with positive TRAb. Preparation of the TCR library used RNA extracted from PBMCs. The sequencing used peripheral blood mononuclear cells (PBMCs), collected when the disease was refractory, from a patient treated with antithyroid drugs. All receptors derive from a female donor with Graves disease.

This clonotype came up many times. J is TRBJ1-4 and V is TRBV24-1, with 7 bases matching TRBD1. J gave up 2 bases and V 0 bases, and 5 bases lay outside the gene matches. The germline V gene encodes CDR1 KGHDR and CDR2 SFDVKD. The CDR3 has 17 amino acids. CDR3 loop: CATSDLGQVGTNEKLFF. CDR3 coding DNA: TGTGCCACCAGTGATTTGGGACAGGTCGGGACTAATGAAAAACTGTTTTTT.

On this clonotype itself: Being one base from a much bigger clone, this may be a read error. The chain couples TRBV6-2 or TRBV6-3 to TRBJ2-2; 8 nucleotides line up with TRBD1. CDR1 is MNHEY and CDR2 is SVGEGT in the germline V gene. The CDR3 consists of 15 residues. V was clipped by 7 bases and J by 1 base; unmatched bases: 5. The CDR3 is CASNRRGRNTGELFF. The CDR3 nucleotides are TGTGCCAGCAACCGCAGGGGGCGGAACACCGGGGAGCTGTTTTTT.

The chain is built from TRBV11-2 and TRBJ2-1; 11 bases map to TRBD2. CDR1 and CDR2 (germline): SGHAT, FQNNGV. Trimming at V came to 5 bases and at J to 14 bases, leaving 14 bases not matched to a gene. This CDR3 spans 15 amino acids. CDR3 protein: CASSPGTSGPSTKFF. As DNA, the CDR3 is TGTGCCAGCAGCCCAGGGACTAGCGGCCCCAGCACAAAGTTCTTC.

There are many counts of this clonotype. V is TRBV28 and J is TRBJ1-5; TRBD1 matches 11 bases. Unmatched junction bases numbered 5, after V lost 6 bases and J lost 4 bases. CDR1 MDHEN and CDR2 SYDVKM come from the germline V gene. This CDR3 is built from 15 residues. CDR3 sequence reads: CASSGQGARNQPQHF. The CDR3, as DNA: TGTGCCAGCAGCGGACAGGGGGCCCGGAATCAGCCCCAGCATTTT.

This clonotype was detected a few times. The chain employs TRBV2 and TRBJ2-7; D possibly matches TRBD1 or TRBD2 (5 bases each). The germline V gene encodes CDR1 SNHLY and CDR2 FYNNEI. The V and J ends lost 7 bases and 2 bases respectively, with 15 bases between them. The CDR3 spans 14 residues. This CDR3 reads CASKNRDGTYEQYF. The CDR3 bases are TGTGCCAGCAAAAACCGGGACGGGACCTACGAGCAGTACTTC.

As to this clonotype: This may be a read error, as it is one base from a much larger clone. The chain links TRBV28 to TRBJ2-4; 10 nucleotides match TRBD2. The germline gives CDR1 MDHEN, CDR2 SYDVKM. The CDR3 is 14 residues long. In nucleotides, the CDR3 is TGTGCCAGCACCTCACTAGCGGGACGCGTTGAGCAGCTCTTC. This sequence encodes CASTSLAGRVEQLF.

The chain recombines TRBV5-1 with TRBJ2-2; 9 bases are a match to TRBD1. There are 20 residues in the CDR3. The V segment lost 7 bases and the J segment 1 base; nucleotides outside the gene matches: 20. Germline-derived CDR1 and CDR2 are SGHRS and YFSETQ. CDR3 bases: TGCGCCAGCGGGCCGAGACAGGGGGTAACCGCTTTTGGGAACACCGGGGAGCTGTTTTTT. Residues: CASGPRQGVTAFGNTGELFF.

Ten or more counts support this clonotype. The chain joins TRBV2 to TRBJ2-7; 11 bases are a match to TRBD1. The CDR3 extends over 17 amino acids. After removal of 6 bases from V and 1 base from J, the junction contained 11 bases not matched to a gene. CDR1 is SNHLY and CDR2 is FYNNEI in the germline V gene. This chain's CDR3 is CASSPPGQGGWSYEQYF. DNA of the CDR3: TGTGCCAGCAGCCCGCCGGGACAGGGGGGTTGGTCCTACGAGCAGTACTTC.

This clonotype turned up a few times. This chain connects TRBV10-3 to TRBJ1-6; D is undetermined. Germline V gene sequence: CDR1 ENHRY, CDR2 SYGVKD. V was cut by 3 bases and J by 6 bases, with 6 bases left in between. This CDR3 is built from 13 residues. CDR3 in amino acids: CAISEQINSPLHF. Written as DNA, the CDR3 is TGTGCCATCAGTGAACAGATTAATTCACCCCTCCACTTT.